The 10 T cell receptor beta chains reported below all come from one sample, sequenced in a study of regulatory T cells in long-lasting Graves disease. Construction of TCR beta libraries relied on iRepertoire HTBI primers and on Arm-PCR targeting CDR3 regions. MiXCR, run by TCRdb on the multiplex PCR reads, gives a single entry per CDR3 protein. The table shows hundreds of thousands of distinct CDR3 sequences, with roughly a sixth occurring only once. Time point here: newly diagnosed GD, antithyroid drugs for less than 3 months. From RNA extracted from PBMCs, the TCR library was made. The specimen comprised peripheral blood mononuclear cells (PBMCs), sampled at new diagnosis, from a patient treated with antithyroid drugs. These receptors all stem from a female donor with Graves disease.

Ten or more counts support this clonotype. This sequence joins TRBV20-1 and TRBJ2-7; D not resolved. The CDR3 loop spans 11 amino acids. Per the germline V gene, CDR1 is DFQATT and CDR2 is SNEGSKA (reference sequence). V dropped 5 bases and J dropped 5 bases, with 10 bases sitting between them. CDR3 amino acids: CSAATGNEQYF. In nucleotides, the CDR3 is TGCAGTGCTGCCACTGGCAACGAGCAGTACTTC.

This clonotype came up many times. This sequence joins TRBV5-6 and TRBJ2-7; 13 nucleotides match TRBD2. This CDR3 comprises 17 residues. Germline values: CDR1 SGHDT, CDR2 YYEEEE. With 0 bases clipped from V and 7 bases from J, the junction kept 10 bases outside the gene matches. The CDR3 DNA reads TGTGCCAGCAGCTTGGGGCCGGGACTAGCGGGAAGCTTGGAGCAGTACTTC. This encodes CASSLGPGLAGSLEQYF.

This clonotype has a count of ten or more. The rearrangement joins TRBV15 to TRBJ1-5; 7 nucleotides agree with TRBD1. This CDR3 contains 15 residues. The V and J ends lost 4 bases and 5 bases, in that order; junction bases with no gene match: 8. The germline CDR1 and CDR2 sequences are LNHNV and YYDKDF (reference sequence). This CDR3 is CATSKQGRGDQPQHF. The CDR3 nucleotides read TGTGCCACCAGCAAACAGGGGAGGGGAGATCAGCCCCAGCATTTT.

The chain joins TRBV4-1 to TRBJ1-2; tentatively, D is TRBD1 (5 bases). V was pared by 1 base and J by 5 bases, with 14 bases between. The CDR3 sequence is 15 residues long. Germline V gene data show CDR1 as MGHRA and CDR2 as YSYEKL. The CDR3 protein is CASSQGGPRGYGYTF. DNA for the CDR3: TGCGCCAGCAGCCAAGGGGGCCCCCGTGGATATGGCTACACCTTC.

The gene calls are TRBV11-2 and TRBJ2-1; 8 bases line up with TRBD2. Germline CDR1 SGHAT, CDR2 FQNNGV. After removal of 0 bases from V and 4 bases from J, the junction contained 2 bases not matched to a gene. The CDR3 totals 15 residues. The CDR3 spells CASSLDTGGYNEQFF. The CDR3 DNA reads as TGTGCCAGCAGCTTAGATACGGGAGGGTACAATGAGCAGTTCTTC.

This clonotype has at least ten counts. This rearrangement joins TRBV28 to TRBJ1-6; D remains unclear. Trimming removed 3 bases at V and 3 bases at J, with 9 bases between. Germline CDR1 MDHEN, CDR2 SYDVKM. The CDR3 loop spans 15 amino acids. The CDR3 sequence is CASSFLHLYNSPLHF. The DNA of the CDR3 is TGTGCCAGCAGTTTCCTACACCTCTATAATTCACCCCTCCACTTT.

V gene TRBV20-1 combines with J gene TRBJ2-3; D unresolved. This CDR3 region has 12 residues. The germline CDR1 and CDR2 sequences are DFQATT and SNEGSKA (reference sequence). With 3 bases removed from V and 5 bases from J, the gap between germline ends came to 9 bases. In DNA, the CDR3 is TGCAGTGCTAGTCTATCGCAAGATACGCAGTATTTT. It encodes CSASLSQDTQYF.

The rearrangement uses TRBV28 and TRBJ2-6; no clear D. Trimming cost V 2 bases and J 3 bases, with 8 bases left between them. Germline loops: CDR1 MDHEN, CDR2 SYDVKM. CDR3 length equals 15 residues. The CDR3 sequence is CASSLLIGGANVLTF. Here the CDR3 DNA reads TGTGCCAGCAGTTTACTGATCGGTGGGGCCAACGTCCTGACTTTC.

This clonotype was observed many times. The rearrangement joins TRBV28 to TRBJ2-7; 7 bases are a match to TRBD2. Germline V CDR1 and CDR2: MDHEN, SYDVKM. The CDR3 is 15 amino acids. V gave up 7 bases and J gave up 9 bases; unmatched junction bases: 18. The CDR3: CASMTPGGGVVGQYF. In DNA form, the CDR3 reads TGTGCCAGCATGACTCCGGGAGGAGGGGTGGTTGGGCAGTACTTC.

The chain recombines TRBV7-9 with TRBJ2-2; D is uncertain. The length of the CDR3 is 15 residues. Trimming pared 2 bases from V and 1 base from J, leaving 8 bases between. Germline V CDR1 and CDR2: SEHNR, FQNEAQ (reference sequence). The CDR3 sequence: CASSLLPGNTGELFF. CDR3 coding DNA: TGTGCCAGCAGCTTATTGCCAGGGAACACCGGGGAGCTGTTTTTT.